This T cell receptor (beta chain) was documented in a study of sequential checkpoint blockade in melanoma. Study information: Arm A got nivolumab then ipilimumab; arm B the reverse, 1:1.

Treatment denoted: randomized to nivolumab then ipilimumab (arm A) or the reverse (arm B). TCRdb's table, derived via immunoSEQ multiplex PCR, lists solely in-frame clones and lacks some. The sample records 17,000 or so clones, roughly 70% being singletons. Specimen: CD8+ T cells sorted from blood (inferred from file names), collected from a patient given nivolumab and ipilimumab in sequence. This TCR was sampled from a human donor with melanoma.

This CDR3 is CASSLADWGGPGRGETQYF. The CDR3 nucleotides are TGTGCCAGCAGCTTAGCGGATTGGGGAGGACCCGGTCGAGGAGAGACCCAGTACTTC. This chain joins TRBV7-9 and TRBJ2-5; the D gene is possibly TRBD2 (6 bases). Germline assignment: CDR1 SEHNR and CDR2 FQNEAQ (reference sequence). With 0 bases removed from V and 4 bases from J, the gap between germline ends came to 24 bases. The CDR3 is made up of 19 amino acids.